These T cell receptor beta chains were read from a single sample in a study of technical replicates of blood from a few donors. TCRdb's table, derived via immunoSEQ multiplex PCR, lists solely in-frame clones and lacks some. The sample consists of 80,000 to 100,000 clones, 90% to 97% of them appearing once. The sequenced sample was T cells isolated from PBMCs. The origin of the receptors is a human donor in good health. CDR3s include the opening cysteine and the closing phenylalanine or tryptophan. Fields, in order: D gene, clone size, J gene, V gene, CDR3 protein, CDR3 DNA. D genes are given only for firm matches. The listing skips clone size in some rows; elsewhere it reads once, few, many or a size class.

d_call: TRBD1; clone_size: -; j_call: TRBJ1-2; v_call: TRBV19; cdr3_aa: CASQRGQDYGYTF; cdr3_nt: TGTGCCAGCCAGAGGGGACAGGACTATGGCTACACCTTC
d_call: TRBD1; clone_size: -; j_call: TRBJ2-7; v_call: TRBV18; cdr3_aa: CASSPRTQGVSYEQYF; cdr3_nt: TGTGCCAGCTCACCACGGACACAGGGGGTCTCCTACGAGCAGTACTTC
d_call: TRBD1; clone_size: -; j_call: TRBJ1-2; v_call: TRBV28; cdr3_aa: CASSPGTGSYGYTF; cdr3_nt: TGTGCCAGCAGTCCCGGGACAGGGTCCTATGGCTACACCTTC
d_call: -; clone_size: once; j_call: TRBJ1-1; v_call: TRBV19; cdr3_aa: CASSGDLNTEAFF; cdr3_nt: TGTGCCAGTAGTGGTGACTTGAACACTGAAGCTTTCTTT
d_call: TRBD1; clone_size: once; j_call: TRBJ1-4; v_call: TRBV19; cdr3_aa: CASTETGADNEKLFF; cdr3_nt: TGTGCCAGTACCGAGACAGGGGCCGATAATGAAAAACTGTTTTTT
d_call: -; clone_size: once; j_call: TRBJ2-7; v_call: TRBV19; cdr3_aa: CASSESSSYEQYF; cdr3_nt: TGTGCCAGTAGCGAATCCAGCTCCTACGAGCAGTACTTC
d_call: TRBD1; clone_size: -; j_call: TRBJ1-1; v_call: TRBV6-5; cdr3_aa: CASSYRTGTEAFF; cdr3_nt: TGTGCCAGCAGTTACCGGACAGGGACTGAAGCTTTCTTT
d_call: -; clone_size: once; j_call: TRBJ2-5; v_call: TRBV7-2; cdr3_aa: CASSPSGRWETQYF; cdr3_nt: TGTGCCAGCAGCCCATCGGGGAGGTGGGAGACCCAGTACTTC
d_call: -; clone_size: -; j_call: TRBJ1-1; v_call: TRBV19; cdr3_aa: CASSSYSEAFF; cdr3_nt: TGTGCCAGTAGTTCCTACAGTGAAGCTTTCTTT
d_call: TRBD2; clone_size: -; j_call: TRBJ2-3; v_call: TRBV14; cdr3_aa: CASSRKVGPGLATDTQYF; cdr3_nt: TGTGCCAGCAGCAGAAAGGTTGGCCCGGGACTAGCGACAGATACGCAGTATTTT
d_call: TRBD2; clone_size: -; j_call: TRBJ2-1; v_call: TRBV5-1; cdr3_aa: CASRQLAGGLYNEQFF; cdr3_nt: TGCGCCAGCAGACAACTAGCGGGAGGGCTTTACAATGAGCAGTTCTTC
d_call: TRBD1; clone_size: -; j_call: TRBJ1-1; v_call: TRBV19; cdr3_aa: CASTSTGYTEAFF; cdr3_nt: TGTGCCAGTACCTCGACAGGGTACACTGAAGCTTTCTTT
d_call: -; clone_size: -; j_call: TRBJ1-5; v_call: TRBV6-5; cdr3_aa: CASSRQDGGPQHF; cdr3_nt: TGTGCCAGCTCCCGACAGGACGGAGGGCCCCAGCATTTT
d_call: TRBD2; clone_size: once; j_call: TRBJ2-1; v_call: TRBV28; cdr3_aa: CASSLSPTSGRPLSYNEQFF; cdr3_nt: TGTGCCAGCAGTTTATCTCCGACTAGCGGGAGGCCCCTTTCCTACAATGAGCAGTTCTTC
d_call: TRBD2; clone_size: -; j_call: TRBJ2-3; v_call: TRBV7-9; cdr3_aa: CASSLSRTSGRLDTQYF; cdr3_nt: TGTGCCAGCAGCTTATCCCGGACTAGCGGGAGGTTGGATACGCAGTATTTT
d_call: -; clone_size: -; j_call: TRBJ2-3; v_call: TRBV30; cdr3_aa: CAWSVASLTDTQYF; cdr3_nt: TGTGCCTGGAGTGTAGCGTCACTCACAGATACGCAGTATTTT
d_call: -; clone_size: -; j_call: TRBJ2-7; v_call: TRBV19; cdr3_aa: CASSTQEAREQYF; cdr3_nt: TGTGCCAGTAGTACGCAGGAAGCCAGGGAGCAGTACTTC
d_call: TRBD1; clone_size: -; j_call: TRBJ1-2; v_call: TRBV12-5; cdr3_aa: CASGLIVGQGSYGYTF; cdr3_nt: TGTGCTAGTGGTTTGATAGTCGGACAGGGGAGCTATGGCTACACCTTC
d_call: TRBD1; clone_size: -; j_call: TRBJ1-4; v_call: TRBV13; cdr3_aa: CASSNSRGLGEKLFF; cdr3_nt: TGTGCCAGCAGCAACTCGAGGGGGCTAGGTGAAAAACTGTTTTTT
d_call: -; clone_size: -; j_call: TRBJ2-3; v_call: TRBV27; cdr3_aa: CASGADTQYF; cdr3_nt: TGTGCCAGCGGGGCGGATACGCAGTATTTT
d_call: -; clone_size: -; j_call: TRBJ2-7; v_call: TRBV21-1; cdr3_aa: CASSKYRRSKGLDEQYF; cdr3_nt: TGTGCCAGCAGCAAATATAGGCGGAGTAAGGGGCTCGACGAGCAGTACTTC
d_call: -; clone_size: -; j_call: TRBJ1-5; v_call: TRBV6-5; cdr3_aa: CASSLTGYSNQPQHF; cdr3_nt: TGTGCCAGCAGTTTAACAGGGTATAGCAATCAGCCCCAGCATTTT
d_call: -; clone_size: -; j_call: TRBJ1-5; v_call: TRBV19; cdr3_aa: CASSNRRGVGRSNQPQHF; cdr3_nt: TGTGCCAGTAGTAACCGGCGGGGGGTAGGGAGAAGCAATCAGCCCCAGCATTTT
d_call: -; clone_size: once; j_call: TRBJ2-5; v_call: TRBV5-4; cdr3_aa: CASSLAAVTQETQYF; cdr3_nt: TGTGCCAGCAGCTTGGCGGCGGTCACACAAGAGACCCAGTACTTC
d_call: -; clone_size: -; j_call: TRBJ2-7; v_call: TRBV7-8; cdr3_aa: CASSLGRLYSSYEQYF; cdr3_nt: TGTGCCAGCAGCTTAGGACGGCTCTACAGCTCCTACGAGCAGTACTTC
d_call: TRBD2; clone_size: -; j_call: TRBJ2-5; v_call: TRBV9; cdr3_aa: CASSLGLAEETQYF; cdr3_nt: TGTGCCAGCAGCTTGGGACTAGCGGAAGAGACCCAGTACTTC
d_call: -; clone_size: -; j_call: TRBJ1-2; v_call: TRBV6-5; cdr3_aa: CASVEAGRDGYTF; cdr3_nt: TGTGCCAGCGTGGAGGCGGGTAGAGATGGCTACACCTTC
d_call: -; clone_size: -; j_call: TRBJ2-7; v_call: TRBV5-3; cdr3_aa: CARSFQGTFIEQYF; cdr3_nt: TGTGCCAGAAGCTTTCAAGGGACTTTCATCGAGCAGTACTTC
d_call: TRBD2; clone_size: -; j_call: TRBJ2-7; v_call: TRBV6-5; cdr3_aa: CASSLAAVYYEQYF; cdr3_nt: TGTGCCAGCAGCCTAGCGGCGGTTTACTACGAGCAGTACTTC
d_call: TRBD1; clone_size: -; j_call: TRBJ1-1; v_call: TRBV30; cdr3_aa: CAWDRGNTEAFF; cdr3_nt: TGTGCCTGGGACAGGGGAAACACTGAAGCTTTCTTT
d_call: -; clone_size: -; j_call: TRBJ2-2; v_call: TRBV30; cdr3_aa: CAWKGVSTGELFF; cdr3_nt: TGTGCCTGGAAAGGGGTGAGCACCGGGGAGCTGTTTTTT
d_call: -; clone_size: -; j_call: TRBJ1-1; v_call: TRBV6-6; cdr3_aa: CASSYQGNTEAFF; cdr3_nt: TGTGCCAGCAGTTACCAGGGGAACACTGAAGCTTTCTTT
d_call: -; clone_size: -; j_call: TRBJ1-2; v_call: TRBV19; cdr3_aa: CASEKMGGAAYGYTF; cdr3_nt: TGTGCCAGTGAAAAGATGGGGGGAGCGGCCTATGGCTACACCTTC